The 31 T cell receptor beta chains below were found in one sample sequenced in a study of cytomegalovirus exposure and HLA in healthy donors. The PCR had 60 Vbeta and 13 Jbeta primers. Some clones are missing from TCRdb's copy, which holds only in-frame ones; the method was immunoSEQ multiplex PCR. This sample has 150,000 to 200,000 clones, with around 80% found just once. Material: PBMCs. These receptors all come from a woman aged 18-35 years in good health and CMV-seronegative.

The rearrangement links TRBV28 to TRBJ1-2, with D possibly being TRBD1 (5 bases). The CDR3 loop spans 13 amino acids. The germline V gene encodes CDR1 MDHEN and CDR2 SYDVKM. Trimming left V 5 bases short and J 3 bases short, with 10 bases between. CDR3 sequence (DNA): TGTGCCAGCAGTCCCTCCAGGGACTATGGCTACACCTTC. Translation gives CASSPSRDYGYTF.

A remark on this clone: A junction boundary mismatches the germline segment, possibly from a read error. V is TRBV4-1 and J is TRBJ2-6; 8 bases line up with TRBD1. This CDR3 spans 17 amino acids. Germline assignment: CDR1 MGHRA and CDR2 YSYEKL. CDR3: CASSLGQGNSGANGLTF. CDR3 DNA: TGCGCCAGCAGCCTAGGACAGGGTAACTCTGGGGCCAACGGCCTGACTTTC.

This clone was seen only once. The CDR3: CASSLGQELGEQYF. The CDR3 DNA sequence: TGCGCCAGCAGCTTGGGACAGGAATTAGGGGAGCAGTACTTC. The rearrangement links TRBV5-1 to TRBJ2-7, with D tentatively TRBD1 (6 bases). Germline CDR1 reads SGHRS; CDR2 reads YFSETQ. V was shortened by 0 bases and J by 7 bases, with 14 bases between the two germline ends. The CDR3 contains 14 residues.

This clone has only a few counts. The chain is built from TRBV12-2 and TRBJ2-3; TRBD2 is the table's D call and was not checked against the DNA. TRBV12-2 represents a pseudogene. The CDR3 totals 18 residues. CDR3 residues: CASRSGDIGTRRTDTQYF. In DNA form, the CDR3 reads TGTGCAAGTCGTTCTGGGGACATCGGGACTAGGCGCACAGATACGCAGTATTTT.

The gene calls are TRBV6-5 and TRBJ1-6; 8 bases match TRBD1. This CDR3 comprises 13 residues. CDR1 and CDR2 from the germline V gene are MNHEY and SVGAGI. Trimming cost V 10 bases and J 8 bases; bases outside gene matches: 7. CDR3 amino acids: CATQQGDYSPLHF. The CDR3 bases are TGTGCCACCCAACAGGGGGACTATTCACCCCTCCACTTT.

This clone appeared once. V gene TRBV6-5 combines with J gene TRBJ1-1, with D unclear. The V end lost 0 bases, the J end lost 5 bases, and 7 bases lay between the germline ends. This CDR3 comprises 13 residues. CDR1 is MNHEY and CDR2 is SVGAGI in the germline V gene. The CDR3 here is CASSYSGRTEAFF. The CDR3 nucleotides are TGTGCCAGCAGTTACTCGGGGAGGACTGAAGCTTTCTTT.

This rearrangement joins TRBV5-4 to TRBJ2-1; 14 bases fit TRBD2. With 0 bases clipped from V and 3 bases from J, the junction kept 2 bases outside the gene matches. In germline, CDR1 is SGHNT, CDR2 YYREEE (reference sequence). The CDR3 is made up of 17 amino acids. CDR3 residues: CASSLEGLAGGYNEQFF. The DNA for the CDR3 is TGTGCCAGCAGCTTGGAAGGACTAGCGGGGGGCTACAATGAGCAGTTCTTC.

On this clone: Mismatch with germline at one junction end may stem from a read error. J is TRBJ1-2 and V is TRBV5-1, with D uncertain. The CDR3 consists of 11 residues. Looked up from germline, CDR1 is SGHRS and CDR2 is YFSETQ. CDR3 loop: CASSLDGPGSF. In DNA form, the CDR3 reads TGCGCCAGCAGCTTGGATGGACCGGGGAGCTTC.

The gene calls are TRBV7-9 and TRBJ1-4; 7 bases are shared with TRBD1. Germline V CDR1 and CDR2: SEHNR, FQNEAQ (reference sequence). This CDR3 region has 12 residues. The trim removed 5 bases at V and 8 bases at J, leaving 2 bases unmatched. In DNA form, the CDR3 reads TGTGCCAGCAGCCCGGGACAGGAAAAACTGTTTTTT. Translation: CASSPGQEKLFF.

J is TRBJ1-6 and V is TRBV7-8; D may be TRBD1 (6 bases). This CDR3 comprises 13 residues. Germline CDR1 and CDR2: SGHVS and FQNEAQ. Trimming left V 3 bases short and J 8 bases short, with 8 bases between. CDR3 protein: CASSLDRDSPLHF. The CDR3 DNA sequence: TGTGCCAGCAGCTTGGACAGAGATTCACCCCTCCACTTT.

The V call is TRBV6-5, the J call TRBJ1-1, with D unclear. CDR1 and CDR2 from the germline V gene are MNHEY and SVGAGI. The CDR3 runs 13 residues. Deletions cut 6 bases from V and 3 bases from J, with 11 bases between. Here the CDR3 DNA reads TGTGCCAGCAGGAGAACTAGGGACACTGAAGCTTTCTTT. This translates into CASRRTRDTEAFF.

The chain links TRBV7-2 to TRBJ1-3, with unresolved D. The CDR3 loop spans 15 amino acids. In germline, CDR1 is SGHTA, CDR2 FQGNSA. Trimming left V 5 bases short and J 0 bases short, with 11 bases between. The CDR3 protein is CASSLSPGSGNTIYF. The DNA of the CDR3 is TGTGCCAGCAGCCTAAGCCCAGGCTCTGGAAACACCATATATTTT.

The chain carries TRBV19 and TRBJ1-5; weak D call: TRBD1 (6 bases). Germline CDR1 and CDR2: LNHDA and SQIVND (reference sequence). CDR3 length: 15 amino acids. Trimming shortened V by 5 bases and J by 4 bases, and 15 bases separated the two germline ends. The CDR3 spells CASSEVGTLNQPQHF. For the CDR3, the DNA is TGTGCCAGTAGTGAGGTGGGGACATTAAATCAGCCCCAGCATTTT.

The rearrangement joins TRBV18 to TRBJ2-3, with D perhaps TRBD1 (6 bases). CDR3 length: 15 amino acids. Germline V gene sequence: CDR1 KGHSH, CDR2 LQKENI. Deletions cut 0 bases from V and 5 bases from J, with 12 bases between. The CDR3 here is CASSPPSTGRDTQYF. The CDR3 DNA reads TGTGCCAGCTCACCACCGTCCACAGGGCGAGATACGCAGTATTTT. The variable domain in full, completed from reference TRBV18 and TRBJ2-3, reads NAGVMQNPRHLVRRRGQEARLRCSPMKGHSHVYWYRQLPEEGLKFMVYLQKENIIDESGMPKERFSAEFPKEGPSILRIQQVVRGDSAAYFCASSPPSTGRDTQYFGPGTRLTVL.

The count of this clone is one. This chain joins TRBV6-1 and TRBJ2-3, with a possible D match to TRBD1 (5 bases). V lost 2 bases, J lost 3 bases, and 9 bases lay in between. Germline assignment: CDR1 MNHNS and CDR2 SASEGT. The CDR3 has 14 amino acids. CDR3 sequence: CASSESRGTDTQYF. The DNA of the CDR3 is TGTGCCAGCAGTGAAAGTAGGGGAACAGATACGCAGTATTTT.

This clone was seen just once. The chain is built from TRBV6-1 and TRBJ2-7; 9 nucleotides agree with TRBD1. The CDR3 spans 16 residues. The V gene end was trimmed by 2 bases and the J gene end by 3 bases; junction bases not matched to a gene: 8. Germline loops: CDR1 MNHNS, CDR2 SASEGT. CDR3 nucleotides: TGTGCCAGCAGTGAACCCGTGCGGACAGGGGACTACGAGCAGTACTTC. Protein product: CASSEPVRTGDYEQYF.

The genes are TRBV18 and TRBJ1-1, with 8 nucleotides matching TRBD1. The length of the CDR3 is 14 residues. Trimming removed 4 bases from V and 0 bases from J; junction bases left unmatched: 1. Germline values: CDR1 KGHSH, CDR2 LQKENI. In DNA, the CDR3 is TGTGCCAGCTCACAGGACAGGGTGAACACTGAAGCTTTCTTT. It yields the protein CASSQDRVNTEAFF.

The chain has TRBV4-2 and TRBJ2-3; 8 bases align to TRBD2. Germline CDR1 LGHNA, CDR2 YNFKEQ. The CDR3 loop spans 16 amino acids. The trim removed 4 bases at V and 10 bases at J, leaving 16 bases unmatched. CDR3 amino acids: CASSPLGGGSINPQYF. The CDR3 coding sequence is TGTGCCAGCAGCCCGTTGGGCGGGGGGTCTATTAATCCGCAGTATTTT.

CDR3 coding DNA: TGTGCCAGCAGCTCACACGGCGCAGGGGCGCTAGGTGGGGCCAACGTCCTGACTTTC. Residues: CASSSHGAGALGGANVLTF. The chain carries TRBV5-5 and TRBJ2-6; maybe TRBD1 (6 bases). The CDR3 is 19 residues long. Trimming shortened V by 3 bases and J by 3 bases, and 22 bases separated the two germline ends. CDR1 and CDR2 from the germline V gene are SGHKS and YYEKEE (reference sequence).

This chain uses TRBV29-1 with TRBJ2-3, with 9 bases identical to TRBD2. V gave up 0 bases and J gave up 6 bases; unmatched junction bases: 10. The CDR3 is 16 residues long. Germline assignment: CDR1 SQVTM and CDR2 ANQGSEA. CDR3 nucleotide sequence: TGCAGCGTTGAAGATGCCCTAGCGGGGCCCCTGGATACGCAGTATTTT. Amino acids: CSVEDALAGPLDTQYF.

The V call is TRBV6-5, the J call TRBJ2-7; no definite D call. Germline CDR1 MNHEY, CDR2 SVGAGI. The CDR3 runs 12 residues. V gave up 5 bases and J gave up 4 bases, with 9 bases separating them. CDR3 nucleotide sequence: TGTGCCAGCAGTCGAGGCCAGTACGAGCAGTACTTC. The encoded protein is CASSRGQYEQYF.

For the CDR3, the DNA is TGTGCCAGCAGCACAGGGGGCGGCTATGGCTACACCTTC. Translated: CASSTGGGYGYTF. The J gene is TRBJ1-2, the V gene TRBV9; 9 nucleotides align to TRBD1. Germline-derived CDR1 and CDR2 are SGDLS and YYNGEE. This CDR3 is built from 13 residues. V was clipped by 4 bases and J by 4 bases; unmatched bases: 2.

The V gene is TRBV10-2, the J gene TRBJ1-2, with 8 bases matching TRBD1. CDR1 and CDR2 (germline): WSHSY, SAAADI. The CDR3 totals 16 residues. V was clipped by 6 bases and J by 8 bases; unmatched bases: 17. The CDR3, as DNA: TGCGCCAGCAGCGCACAGGGGGTTGACCCGACCGGGGGCTACACCTTC. Amino acid sequence: CASSAQGVDPTGGYTF.

The rearrangement uses TRBV11-3 and TRBJ2-1; TRBD2 matches at 12 bases. This CDR3 contains 14 residues. V lost 1 base to trimming and J lost 14 bases; unmatched junction nucleotides: 6. Germline loops: CDR1 SGHNT, CDR2 YENEEA. CDR3 nucleotide sequence: TGTGCCAGCAGCTTAGTCTCTAGCGGGGGGGCTAAGTTCTTC. This gives the protein CASSLVSSGGAKFF.

The rearrangement uses TRBV6-1 and TRBJ1-2, with 11 bases aligning to TRBD1. The length of the CDR3 is 14 residues. Germline V gene sequence: CDR1 MNHNS, CDR2 SASEGT. V was pared by 8 bases and J by 4 bases, with 6 bases of the junction left unmatched. CDR3 in amino acids: CASLRDRGTYGYTF. The CDR3 region has the DNA TGTGCCAGCCTGCGGGACAGGGGGACCTATGGCTACACCTTC.

The V call is TRBV7-9, the J call TRBJ2-1; TRBD1 agrees at 9 bases. With 5 bases clipped from V and 7 bases from J, the junction kept 21 bases outside the gene matches. This CDR3 comprises 19 residues. CDR1 is SEHNR and CDR2 is FQNEAQ in the germline V gene (reference sequence). This CDR3 is CASSPTTRRQGVGANEQFF. As DNA, the CDR3 is TGTGCCAGCAGCCCTACGACCCGAAGACAGGGGGTCGGGGCGAATGAGCAGTTCTTC.

The V and J genes are TRBV27 and TRBJ1-3; D gene ambiguous. The V end lost 2 bases, the J end lost 0 bases, and 8 bases lay between the germline ends. The CDR3 is 15 amino acids. CDR1 is MNHEY and CDR2 is SMNVEV in the germline V gene (reference sequence). CDR3 DNA sequence: TGTGCCAGCAGTTTAACCCGAGACTCTGGAAACACCATATATTTT. Translation: CASSLTRDSGNTIYF.

The chain joins TRBV9 to TRBJ2-2; D might be TRBD2 (5 bases). Germline CDR1 SGDLS, CDR2 YYNGEE. The CDR3 loop spans 14 amino acids. The V end lost 0 bases, the J end lost 4 bases, and 7 bases lay between the germline ends. The CDR3 coding sequence is TGTGCCAGCAGCGTAGGAGGGATCACCGGGGAGCTGTTTTTT. Encoded protein: CASSVGGITGELFF.

This chain links TRBV19 with TRBJ1-2; D gene unclear. Trimming left V 7 bases short and J 3 bases short, with 21 bases between. Germline V gene sequence: CDR1 LNHDA, CDR2 SQIVND (reference sequence). This CDR3 spans 16 amino acids. The CDR3 loop is CASKTLGSGRDYGYTF. CDR3 nucleotides: TGTGCCAGTAAGACTCTCGGCTCCGGGCGGGACTATGGCTACACCTTC.

The CDR3 DNA is TGTGCCAGCAGCCAAGACAGTTATGAAGCTTTCTTT. This translates into CASSQDSYEAFF. The chain carries TRBV7-9 and TRBJ1-1; the D gene is possibly TRBD1 (5 bases). The CDR3 contains 12 residues. Germline V gene lookup returns CDR1 SEHNR and CDR2 FQNEAQ (reference sequence). Between the trimmed V and J ends, which lost 5 bases and 7 bases, there was a span of 11 bases.

This rearrangement joins TRBV7-2 to TRBJ2-7, with 7 bases that match TRBD1. Germline V CDR1 and CDR2: SGHTA, FQGNSA. The CDR3 contains 15 residues. Trimming removed 1 base from V and 2 bases from J; junction bases left unmatched: 5. Written as DNA, the CDR3 is TGTGCCAGCAGCTTAGGTGGGACAGTGGCCTACGAGCAGTACTTC. Residues: CASSLGGTVAYEQYF. The variable domain in full, completed from reference TRBV7-2 and TRBJ2-7, reads GAGVSQSPSNKVTEKGKDVELRCDPISGHTALYWYRQSLGQGLEFLIYFQGNSAPDKSGLPSDRFSAERTGGSVSTLTIQRTQQEDSAVYLCASSLGGTVAYEQYFGPGTRLTVT.